The rows below give T cell receptor beta chains drawn from one sample of a study of control samples from healthy donors and cancer patients. Produced via immunoSEQ multiplex PCR; TCRdb's table is partial and in-frame only. Among about 130,000 clones listed, 85% to 95% were seen once. Sequenced sample: PBMCs. These receptors all come from a man aged 55 to 70 with colorectal cancer. The CDR3 runs from the conserved cysteine through the conserved F or W.

CDR3 length | J gene | V gene | CDR3 protein
15 | TRBJ1-2 | TRBV19 | CASSILAGTGNGYTF
12 | TRBJ2-3 | TRBV29-1 | CSVEQSTDTQYF
14 | TRBJ2-3 | TRBV9 | CASSVGQATDTQYF
13 | TRBJ1-2 | TRBV30 | CAWSVQGADGYTF
15 | TRBJ2-1 | TRBV7-7 | CASSLGQPDDNEQFF
13 | TRBJ1-1 | TRBV6-2/TRBV6-3 | CASSYFLGGEAFF
16 | TRBJ2-7 | TRBV27 | CASSLSQGGGSYEQYF
16 | TRBJ2-1 | TRBV7-2 | CASSLKRGQVYNEQFF
15 | TRBJ1-5 | TRBV5-1 | CASSLEGFGNQPQHF
17 | TRBJ1-3 | TRBV7-9 | CASSLDGAASSGNTIYF
16 | TRBJ1-2 | TRBV10-2 | CASSEKAAWSGYGYTF
14 | TRBJ2-7 | TRBV27 | CASSLLDNPYEQYF
15 | TRBJ1-1 | TRBV2 | CASTFGGTGGTEAFF
15 | TRBJ1-1 | TRBV11-2 | CASSHILRGPTEAFF
12 | TRBJ2-7 | TRBV30 | CAWRQGVYEQYF
15 | TRBJ2-7 | TRBV21-1 | CASPGRGTGVYEQYF
16 | TRBJ2-3 | TRBV6-6 | CASSPGRVTSTDTQYF
15 | TRBJ1-5 | TRBV7-9 | CASSSGQGDFQPQHF
16 | TRBJ2-7 | TRBV7-7 | CASSYIPGGVRYEQYF
15 | TRBJ2-3 | TRBV5-1 | CASSVQGEGTDTQYF
15 | TRBJ2-5 | TRBV7-2 | CASSLDRGRDETQYF
14 | TRBJ1-5 | TRBV11-2 | CASSLTGLDQPQHF
12 | TRBJ1-1 | TRBV6-5 | CASSRGGTEAFF
17 | TRBJ2-2 | TRBV7-9 | CASSLRGLSPSTGELFF
14 | TRBJ1-1 | TRBV5-1 | CASSQGTENTEAFF
14 | TRBJ2-1 | TRBV7-9 | CASRGGQDVDEQFF
16 | TRBJ2-3 | TRBV24-1 | CATSDTGTGSTDTQYF
15 | TRBJ1-2 | TRBV11-2 | CASSSGKVESYGYTF
12 | TRBJ1-1 | TRBV2 | CASSDTNTEAFF